The clone carrying this T cell receptor beta chain was seen once. Its antigen is unknown. The CDR3 has 15 residues. The germline V gene has CDR1 SGHTA and CDR2 FQGTGA. V trimming: 5 bases; J trimming: 2 bases; junction bases outside the gene matches: 8. This record belongs to a study of T cell repertoires in cytomegalovirus infection. Overall study context: Selection of CMV epitopes for the study included recently identified HLA-C-restricted and well-studied HLA-B-restricted ones. Study results and limitations: Accumulated public TCR beta family frequency recognized individuals carrying CMV together with the relevant HLA.

TCRdb reprocessed the reads with MiXCR, giving one entry per CDR3 protein. In the table there are about 890,000 distinct CDR3 sequences, approximately 30% of which are singletons. The material was cultured CD8+ T cells from PBMCs, obtained from culture after CMV antigen stimulation. This sequence joins TRBV7-3 and TRBJ2-5; 7 bases match TRBD1. The sequence was collected from a human donor in good health (CMV status not recorded). Some clones in this sample may be carry-over from other donors' samples. The CDR3 sequence is CASSPYGQAQETQYF. DNA of the CDR3: TGTGCCAGCAGCCCTTATGGACAGGCTCAAGAGACCCAGTACTTC.